The rows below give T cell receptor beta chains drawn from one sample of a study of regulatory T cells in long-lasting Graves disease. One entry per CDR3 protein results from TCRdb running MiXCR on the multiplex PCR reads. The table lists hundreds of thousands of distinct CDR3 sequences, about a fifth of them singletons, with about 8.3% in the top ten. The sample in question was peripheral blood mononuclear cells (PBMCs), obtained when the disease was refractory, from a patient treated with antithyroid drugs. The source of these receptors is a female donor with Graves disease. CDR3s include the opening cysteine and the closing phenylalanine or tryptophan. A D gene is named only where the DNA matches it firmly. Size values are once, few and many counts, or a class for expanded clones, and some rows have none.

size: few; V: TRBV9; J: TRBJ2-5; D: TRBD2; CDR3: CASSVAGLVRESQYF; DNA: TGTGCCAGCAGCGTAGCGGGACTAGTACGAGAGTCCCAGTACTTC
size: many; V: TRBV9; J: TRBJ1-1; D: NA; CDR3: CASSVEQGWTEAFF; DNA: TGTGCCAGCAGCGTAGAACAGGGATGGACTGAAGCTTTCTTT
size: NA; V: TRBV11-2; J: TRBJ2-3; D: TRBD1; CDR3: CASSMTGRTDTQYF; DNA: TGTGCCAGCAGCATGACAGGGCGGACAGATACGCAGTATTTT
size: few; V: TRBV4-1; J: TRBJ1-5; D: TRBD1; CDR3: CASSHRQGTDQPQHF; DNA: TGCGCCAGCAGCCACCGACAGGGGACGGATCAGCCCCAGCATTTT
size: few; V: TRBV5-1; J: TRBJ2-5; D: TRBD1; CDR3: CASSFSPRQGQETQYF; DNA: TGCGCCAGCAGCTTCTCTCCACGACAGGGACAAGAGACCCAGTACTTC
size: many; V: TRBV20-1; J: TRBJ2-2; D: NA; CDR3: CSARGPNTGELFF; DNA: TGCAGTGCTAGAGGCCCCAACACCGGGGAGCTGTTTTTT
size: few; V: TRBV6-1; J: TRBJ1-1; D: NA; CDR3: CASSPISGALSEAFF; DNA: TGTGCCAGCAGTCCCATTTCCGGGGCCCTTTCTGAAGCTTTCTTT
size: many; V: TRBV6-5; J: TRBJ2-5; D: NA; CDR3: CASSYSPPGDGQSPQYF; DNA: TGTGCCAGCAGTTACTCTCCACCCGGGGATGGGCAGAGTCCCCAGTACTTC
size: NA; V: TRBV19; J: TRBJ2-5; D: NA; CDR3: CASSGEGFGTQYF; DNA: TGTGCCAGTAGTGGAGAAGGGTTCGGGACCCAGTACTTC
size: NA; V: TRBV11-2; J: TRBJ2-2; D: NA; CDR3: CALPSLSGELFF; DNA: TGTGCCTTACCCTCCCTCAGCGGGGAGCTGTTTTTT
size: NA; V: TRBV29-1; J: TRBJ2-7; D: NA; CDR3: CSVYTPRFGDEQYF; DNA: TGCAGCGTCTATACCCCTCGGTTTGGAGACGAGCAGTACTTC
size: NA; V: TRBV6-9; J: TRBJ2-1; D: NA; CDR3: CASSYSKFSGYNEQFF; DNA: TGTGCCAGCAGTTACTCGAAGTTCTCCGGATACAATGAGCAGTTCTTC
size: many; V: TRBV7-3; J: TRBJ2-5; D: TRBD2; CDR3: CASSTGTSGRETQYF; DNA: TGTGCCAGCAGCACAGGGACTAGCGGGAGAGAGACCCAGTACTTC
size: few; V: TRBV11-2; J: TRBJ2-7; D: TRBD2; CDR3: CASSLLAGGLYEQYF; DNA: TGTGCCAGCAGCCTTCTAGCGGGAGGACTCTACGAGCAGTACTTC
size: NA; V: TRBV20-1; J: TRBJ2-7; D: NA; CDR3: CSATSGGGQYF; DNA: TGCAGTGCTACTTCCGGGGGAGGGCAGTACTTC
size: many; V: TRBV7-2; J: TRBJ1-1; D: NA; CDR3: CASSLAGYSEAFF; DNA: TGTGCCAGCAGCTTAGCAGGGTATTCTGAAGCTTTCTTT
size: few; V: TRBV12-3/TRBV12-4; J: TRBJ2-4; D: TRBD2; CDR3: CASRIGTGNSRTSGRGGAKNIQYF; DNA: TGTGCCAGCAGGATTGGGACAGGGAATAGTCGAACTAGCGGGAGAGGGGGAGCCAAAAACATTCAGTACTTC
size: few; V: TRBV7-3; J: TRBJ2-1; D: TRBD2; CDR3: CASSLRAPAGLQNEQFF; DNA: TGTGCCAGCAGCTTAAGGGCCCCAGCGGGATTACAGAATGAGCAGTTCTTC
size: few; V: TRBV12-3/TRBV12-4; J: TRBJ2-2; D: NA; CDR3: CASSLMTKGNTGELFF; DNA: TGTGCCAGCAGTTTGATGACAAAGGGGAACACCGGGGAGCTGTTTTTT
size: few; V: TRBV15; J: TRBJ2-7; D: NA; CDR3: CATSPNLDSYEQYF; DNA: TGTGCCACCAGCCCTAACCTAGACAGCTACGAGCAGTACTTC
size: few; V: TRBV24-1; J: TRBJ2-7; D: TRBD2; CDR3: CATSALRLAGVEQYF; DNA: TGTGCCACCAGTGCCCTGAGACTAGCGGGAGTCGAGCAGTACTTC
size: NA; V: TRBV30; J: TRBJ1-1; D: NA; CDR3: CAWSVELVTEAFF; DNA: TGTGCCTGGAGTGTGGAATTGGTGACTGAAGCTTTCTTT
size: few; V: TRBV30; J: TRBJ2-7; D: TRBD2; CDR3: CAWNPSGFNEQYF; DNA: TGTGCCTGGAACCCTAGCGGGTTCAACGAGCAGTACTTC
size: NA; V: TRBV5-1; J: TRBJ2-7; D: NA; CDR3: CASSLVPTEGYEQYF; DNA: TGCGCCAGCAGCTTGGTTCCCACGGAGGGCTACGAGCAGTACTTC